This note documents a single TCR beta chain sequence. The sample belongs to a study of chemoradiotherapy in HPV16-positive cancers. Libraries were prepared by immunoSEQ multiplex PCR; TCRdb keeps only in-frame clonotypes and omits some of them. The data hold approximately 28,000 clones, with about nine tenths observed a single time. This TCR was sampled from a human donor with HPV-associated anogenital cancer. The sample was blood, taken from a patient who underwent chemoradiotherapy.

The CDR3 reads CASSPNLYGYTF. CDR3 nucleotides: TGTGCCAGCAGTCCGAACCTCTATGGCTACACCTTC. The chain recombines TRBV6-5 with TRBJ1-2; D is unclear. This CDR3 has 12 residues. CDR1 MNHEY and CDR2 SVGAGI come from the germline V gene. V was cut by 5 bases and J by 4 bases, with 8 bases left in between.